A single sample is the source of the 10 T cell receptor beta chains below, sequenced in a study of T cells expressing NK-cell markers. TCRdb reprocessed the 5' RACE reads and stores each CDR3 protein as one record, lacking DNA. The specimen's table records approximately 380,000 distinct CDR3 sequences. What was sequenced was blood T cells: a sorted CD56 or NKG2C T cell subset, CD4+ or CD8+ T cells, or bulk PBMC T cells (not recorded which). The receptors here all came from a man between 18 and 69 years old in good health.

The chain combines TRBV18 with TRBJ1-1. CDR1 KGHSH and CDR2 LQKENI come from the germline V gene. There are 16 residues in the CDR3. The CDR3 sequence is CASSPVIGQTNTEAFF.

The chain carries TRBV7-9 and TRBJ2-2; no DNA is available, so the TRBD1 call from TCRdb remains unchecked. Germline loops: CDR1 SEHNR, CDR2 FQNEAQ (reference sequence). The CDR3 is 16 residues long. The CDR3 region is CASSGHREFVTGELFF. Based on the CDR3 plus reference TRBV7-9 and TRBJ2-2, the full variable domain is DTGVSQNPRHKITKRGQNVTFRCDPISEHNRLYWYRQTLGQGPEFLTYFQNEAQLEKSRLLSDRFSAERPKGSFSTLEIQRTEQGDSAMYLCASSGHREFVTGELFFGEGSRLTVL.

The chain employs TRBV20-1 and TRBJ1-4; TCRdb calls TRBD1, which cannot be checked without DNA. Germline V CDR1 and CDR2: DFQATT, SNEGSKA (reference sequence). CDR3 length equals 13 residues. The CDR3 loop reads CSAQGGAGEKLFF.

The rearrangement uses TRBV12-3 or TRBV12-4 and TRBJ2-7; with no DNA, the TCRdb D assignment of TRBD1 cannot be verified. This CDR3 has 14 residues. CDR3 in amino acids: CASTPGQGYYEQYF.

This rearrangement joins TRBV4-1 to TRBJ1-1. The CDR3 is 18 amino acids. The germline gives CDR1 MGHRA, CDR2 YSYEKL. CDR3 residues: CASSQVGGLGDRNTEAFF.

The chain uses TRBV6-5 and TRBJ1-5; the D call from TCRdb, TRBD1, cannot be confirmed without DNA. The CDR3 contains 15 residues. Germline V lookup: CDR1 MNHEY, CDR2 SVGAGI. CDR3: CASSSGQAINQPQHF.

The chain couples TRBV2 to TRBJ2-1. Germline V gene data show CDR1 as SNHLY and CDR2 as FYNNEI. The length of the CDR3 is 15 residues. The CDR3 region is CASNQIFLSYNEQFF.

The CDR3 spells CASSQVGLAGGSLETQYF. V gene TRBV3-1 combines with J gene TRBJ2-5; TCRdb's D gene call, TRBD2, goes unchecked for lack of DNA. The CDR3 loop spans 18 amino acids. Germline-derived CDR1 and CDR2 are LGHDT and YNNKEL (reference sequence).

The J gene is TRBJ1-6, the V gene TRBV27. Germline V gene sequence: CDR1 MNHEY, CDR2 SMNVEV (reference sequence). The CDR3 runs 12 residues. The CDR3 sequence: CASTPRDSPLHF.

The CDR3 loop reads CASSQDAVAGLPGNEQFF. The chain employs TRBV3-1 and TRBJ2-1; the TCRdb call, TRBD2, lacks DNA for checking. The CDR3 length is 18 residues. Germline CDR1 LGHDT, CDR2 YNNKEL (reference sequence).